A single sample gave rise to the 5 T cell receptor beta chains below, sequenced in a study of Ad26.COV2.S vaccination and SARS-CoV-2 variants. The method was immunoSEQ multiplex PCR; TCRdb's version includes in-frame clones alone and lacks a portion of them. This sample yields a few hundred thousand clones, of which around 82% are seen a single time; around 7% belongs to the top ten. As to treatment: roughly 19 received Ad26.COV2.S at low or high dose, single or two shots; about 5 received placebo; per-sample allocation not given. Sampling occurred on day 63 after the first vaccine or placebo injection. This sample comprised peripheral blood, obtained in a trial of Ad26.COV2.S vaccine versus placebo. All receptors derive from a person between 18 and 65 years old who received the Ad26.COV2.S COVID-19 vaccine or a placebo.

This clone was recorded a few times. The chain combines TRBV4-3 with TRBJ1-3; 7 bases line up with TRBD1. CDR3 length: 14 amino acids. From germline, CDR1 is LGHNA and CDR2 YSLEER. Trimming removed 1 base from V and 8 bases from J; junction bases left unmatched: 5. The CDR3 here is CASSQAVTGDTIYF. DNA for the CDR3: TGCGCCAGCAGCCAAGCAGTAACAGGGGACACCATATATTTT.

The V and J genes are TRBV6-5 and TRBJ1-3; 8 nucleotides match TRBD1. The junction had 7 bases not matched to a gene; V was cut back by 8 bases and J by 4 bases. The CDR3 covers 14 residues. Germline V gives CDR1 MNHEY, CDR2 SVGAGI. This chain's CDR3 is CASFRTGSGNTIYF. The CDR3 DNA is TGTGCCAGCTTCAGGACAGGGTCGGGAAACACCATATATTTT.

The chain carries TRBV18 and TRBJ1-1; D ambiguous. CDR1 and CDR2 from the germline V gene are KGHSH and LQKENI. Trimming stripped 3 bases from V and 11 bases from J, with 13 bases between. The CDR3 runs to 12 residues. The CDR3 here is CASSPPDLGAFF. CDR3 DNA: TGTGCCAGCTCACCGCCGGATCTGGGGGCTTTCTTT.

This chain uses TRBV6-1 with TRBJ2-5; D possibly corresponds to TRBD2 (5 bases). The CDR3 extends over 15 amino acids. The germline V gene has CDR1 MNHNS and CDR2 SASEGT. V was pared by 1 base and J by 5 bases, with 14 bases between. The CDR3 bases are TGTGCCAGCAGTGAAGTCTCGGTCGGGAAGGAGACCCAGTACTTC. It specifies CASSEVSVGKETQYF.

This chain links TRBV4-1 with TRBJ2-5; D is possibly TRBD2 (6 bases). CDR3 length: 15 residues. Germline V lookup: CDR1 MGHRA, CDR2 YSYEKL. V was shortened by 1 base and J by 1 base, with 10 bases between the two germline ends. CDR3 in amino acids: CASSQAHSGQETQYF. CDR3 nucleotides: TGCGCCAGCAGCCAAGCCCATAGCGGCCAAGAGACCCAGTACTTC.